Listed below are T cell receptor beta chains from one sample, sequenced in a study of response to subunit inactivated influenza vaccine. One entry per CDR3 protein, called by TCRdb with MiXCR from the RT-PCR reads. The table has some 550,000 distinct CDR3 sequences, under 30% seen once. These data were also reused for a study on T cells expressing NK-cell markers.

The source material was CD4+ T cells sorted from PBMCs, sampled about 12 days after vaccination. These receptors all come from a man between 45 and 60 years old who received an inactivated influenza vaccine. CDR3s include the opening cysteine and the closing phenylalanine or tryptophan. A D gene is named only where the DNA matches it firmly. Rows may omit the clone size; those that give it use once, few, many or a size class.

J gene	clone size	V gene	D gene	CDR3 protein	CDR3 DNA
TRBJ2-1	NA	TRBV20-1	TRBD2	CSARMKLAGQSNEQFF	TGCAGTGCTAGGATGAAACTAGCGGGGCAATCCAATGAGCAGTTCTTC
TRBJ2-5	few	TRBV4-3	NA	CASSQRLGPETQYF	TGCGCCAGCAGCCAACGACTAGGTCCGGAGACCCAGTACTTC
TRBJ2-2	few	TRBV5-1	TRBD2	CASSLLLAGPGELFF	TGCGCCAGCAGCTTGCTACTAGCGGGACCCGGGGAGCTGTTTTTT
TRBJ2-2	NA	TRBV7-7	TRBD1	CASSVGTGGFLTGELFF	TGTGCTAGCAGCGTCGGGACAGGGGGCTTTTTGACCGGGGAGCTGTTTTTT
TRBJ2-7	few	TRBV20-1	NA	CSARDSSDYEQYF	TGCAGTGCTAGAGATAGTAGTGACTACGAGCAGTACTTC
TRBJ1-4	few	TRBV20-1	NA	CSARVQGRDEKLFF	TGCAGTGCTAGAGTCCAGGGGAGGGATGAAAAACTGTTTTTT
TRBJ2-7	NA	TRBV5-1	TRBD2	CASSTGLAVSYEQYF	TGCGCCAGCAGCACGGGACTAGCGGTCTCCTACGAGCAGTACTTC
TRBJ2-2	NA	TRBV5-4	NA	CASSWGHSGRELFF	TGTGCCAGCAGCTGGGGCCATTCAGGCCGGGAGCTGTTTTTT
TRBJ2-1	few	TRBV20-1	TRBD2	CSTPSGRGYNEQFF	TGCAGTACCCCCAGCGGGAGGGGCTACAATGAGCAGTTCTTC
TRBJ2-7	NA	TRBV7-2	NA	CASSPGLEGYEQYF	TGTGCCAGCAGCCCGGGCCTCGAGGGGTACGAGCAGTACTTC
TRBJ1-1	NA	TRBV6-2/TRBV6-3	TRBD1	CASSSNRGRVTEAFF	TGTGCCAGCAGTTCCAACAGGGGGCGAGTAACTGAAGCTTTCTTT
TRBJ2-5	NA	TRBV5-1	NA	CASSLGRTAQETQYF	TGCGCCAGCAGCTTGGGGAGAACAGCCCAAGAGACCCAGTACTTC
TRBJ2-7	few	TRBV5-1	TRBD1	CASSLAVGTALSYEQYF	TGCGCCAGCAGCTTGGCCGTAGGGACAGCCCTCTCCTACGAGCAGTACTTC
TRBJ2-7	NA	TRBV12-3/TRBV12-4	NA	CASSLGRGRLDEQYF	TGTGCCAGCAGTTTGGGCAGGGGAAGGTTGGACGAGCAGTACTTC
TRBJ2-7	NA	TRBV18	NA	CASPTFGSPTLNYEQYF	TGTGCCAGCCCGACTTTTGGGAGTCCGACGTTAAACTACGAGCAGTACTTC
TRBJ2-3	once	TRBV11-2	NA	CASSLGPVWDTQYF	TGTGCCAGCAGCTTAGGTCCCGTTTGGGATACGCAGTATTTT
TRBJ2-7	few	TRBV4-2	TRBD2	CASSRVLGLVSYEQYF	TGTGCCAGCAGCCGGGTCCTGGGACTAGTCTCCTACGAGCAGTACTTC
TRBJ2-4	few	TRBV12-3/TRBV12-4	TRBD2	CASSWGLAGNIQYF	TGTGCCAGCAGTTGGGGACTAGCGGGAAACATTCAGTACTTC
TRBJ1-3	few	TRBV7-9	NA	CASSLTISKNTIYF	TGTGCCAGCAGCTTAACCATAAGCAAAAACACCATATATTTT
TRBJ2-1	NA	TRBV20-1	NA	CSARVPGPRYNEQFF	TGCAGTGCTAGAGTCCCGGGACCGAGATACAATGAGCAGTTCTTC
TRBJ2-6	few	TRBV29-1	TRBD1	CSVVWTGSSGANVLTF	TGCAGCGTTGTATGGACAGGGTCCTCTGGGGCCAACGTCCTGACTTTC
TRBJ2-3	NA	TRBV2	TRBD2	CASLRGEGTDTQYF	TGTGCCAGCCTACGGGGGGAAGGCACAGATACGCAGTATTTT
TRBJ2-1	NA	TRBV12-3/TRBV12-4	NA	CASTFSGGGNNEQFF	TGTGCCAGCACTTTTTCGGGTGGAGGGAACAATGAGCAGTTCTTC
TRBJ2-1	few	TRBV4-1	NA	CASSRLSTTYNEQFF	TGCGCCAGCAGCCGGCTCTCGACGACCTACAATGAGCAGTTCTTC
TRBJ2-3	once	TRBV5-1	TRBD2	CASSSMRGGGTDTQYF	TGCGCCAGCAGCTCCATGCGGGGGGGCGGCACAGATACGCAGTATTTT
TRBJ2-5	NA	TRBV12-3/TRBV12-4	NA	CASSLDVVGETRYF	TGTGCCAGCAGTTTAGATGTTGTGGGGGAGACCCGGTACTTC
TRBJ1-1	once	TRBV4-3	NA	CASSQGVLMNTEAFF	TGCGCCAGCAGCCAAGGGGTGTTGATGAACACTGAAGCTTTCTTT
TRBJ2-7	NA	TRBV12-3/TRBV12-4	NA	CASRLGRRQTHYVGQYF	TGTGCCAGCAGGCTAGGTAGGCGCCAGACGCATTACGTTGGGCAGTACTTC
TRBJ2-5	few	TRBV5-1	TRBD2	CASSTGLAEETQYF	TGCGCCAGCAGCACAGGACTAGCGGAAGAGACCCAGTACTTC
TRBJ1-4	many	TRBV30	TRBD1	CAWSVGSTGGLLFF	TGTGCCTGGAGTGTGGGTTCGACAGGGGGATTACTGTTTTTT
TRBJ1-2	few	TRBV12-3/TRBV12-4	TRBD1	CASSTGTGGSYGYTF	TGTGCCAGCAGTACCGGGACAGGGGGCAGCTATGGCTACACCTTC
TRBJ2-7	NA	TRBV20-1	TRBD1	CSAVATGQGATEQYF	TGCAGTGCCGTCGCCACGGGACAGGGGGCCACCGAGCAGTACTTC